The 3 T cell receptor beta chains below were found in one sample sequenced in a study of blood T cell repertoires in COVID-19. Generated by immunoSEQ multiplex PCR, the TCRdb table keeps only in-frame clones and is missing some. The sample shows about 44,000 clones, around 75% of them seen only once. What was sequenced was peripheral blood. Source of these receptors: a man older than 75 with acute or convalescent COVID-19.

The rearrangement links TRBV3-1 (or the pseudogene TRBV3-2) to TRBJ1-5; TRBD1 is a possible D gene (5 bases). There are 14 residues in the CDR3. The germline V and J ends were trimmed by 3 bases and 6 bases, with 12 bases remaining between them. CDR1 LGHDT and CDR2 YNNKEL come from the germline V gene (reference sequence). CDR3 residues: CASSHSERGQPQHF. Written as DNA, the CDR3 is TGTGCCAGCAGCCATTCCGAAAGGGGTCAGCCCCAGCATTTT.

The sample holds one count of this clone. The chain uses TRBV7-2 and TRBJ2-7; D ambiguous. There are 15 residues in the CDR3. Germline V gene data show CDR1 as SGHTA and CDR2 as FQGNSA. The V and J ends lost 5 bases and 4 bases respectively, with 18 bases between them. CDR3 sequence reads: CASSLESLSRYEQYF. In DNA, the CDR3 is TGTGCCAGCAGCCTGGAGAGTTTGAGCCGTTACGAGCAGTACTTC.

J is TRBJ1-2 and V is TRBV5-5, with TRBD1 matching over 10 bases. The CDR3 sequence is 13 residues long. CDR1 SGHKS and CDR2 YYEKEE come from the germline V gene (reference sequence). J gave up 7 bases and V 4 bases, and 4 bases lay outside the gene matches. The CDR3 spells CASSRDRGAGYTF. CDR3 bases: TGTGCCAGCAGCCGGGACAGGGGAGCTGGCTACACCTTC.